This T cell receptor (beta chain) came from a study of PD-1 blockade in classical Hodgkin lymphoma. Documented time point: newly diagnosed, previously untreated cHL patient sample. Purification of CD4+ T cells from thawed PBMCs was performed via magnetic negative selection. What served as comparison were PBMCs in newly diagnosed, untreated classical Hodgkin lymphoma. Trimming took 4 bases from V and 1 from J; bases not matched to a gene: 12. CDR1 SGHRS and CDR2 YFSETQ come from the germline V gene. CDR3 size: 18 residues. The repertoire was sequenced with immunoSEQ multiplex PCR; TCRdb's copy has only in-frame clones and lacks some. The sample has 24,000 or so clones, under 95% seen once; the top ten hold 0.5% to 0.6%.

The clonotype was recovered from a human donor with classical Hodgkin lymphoma. Material for sequencing was CD4+ T cells from blood. The genes are TRBV5-1 and TRBJ2-7; 12 bases map to TRBD2. CDR3 residues: CASSLGLAGMGGSYEQYF. The CDR3 coding sequence is TGCGCCAGCAGCCTCGGACTAGCGGGGATGGGGGGGTCCTACGAGCAGTACTTC.